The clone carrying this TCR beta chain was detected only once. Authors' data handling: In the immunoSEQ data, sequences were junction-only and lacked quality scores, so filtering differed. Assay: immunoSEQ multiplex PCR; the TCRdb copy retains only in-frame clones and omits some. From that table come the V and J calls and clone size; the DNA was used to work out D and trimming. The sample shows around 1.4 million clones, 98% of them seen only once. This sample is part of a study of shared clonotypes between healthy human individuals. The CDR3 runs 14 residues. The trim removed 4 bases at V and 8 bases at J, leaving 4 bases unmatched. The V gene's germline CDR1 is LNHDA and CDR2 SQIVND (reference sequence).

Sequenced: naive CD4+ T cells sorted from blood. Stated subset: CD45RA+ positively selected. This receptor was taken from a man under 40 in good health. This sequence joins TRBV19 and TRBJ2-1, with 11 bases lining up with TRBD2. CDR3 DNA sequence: TGTGCCAGTAGTACTAGCGGGAGGTTAGATGAGCAGTTCTTC. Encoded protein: CASSTSGRLDEQFF.